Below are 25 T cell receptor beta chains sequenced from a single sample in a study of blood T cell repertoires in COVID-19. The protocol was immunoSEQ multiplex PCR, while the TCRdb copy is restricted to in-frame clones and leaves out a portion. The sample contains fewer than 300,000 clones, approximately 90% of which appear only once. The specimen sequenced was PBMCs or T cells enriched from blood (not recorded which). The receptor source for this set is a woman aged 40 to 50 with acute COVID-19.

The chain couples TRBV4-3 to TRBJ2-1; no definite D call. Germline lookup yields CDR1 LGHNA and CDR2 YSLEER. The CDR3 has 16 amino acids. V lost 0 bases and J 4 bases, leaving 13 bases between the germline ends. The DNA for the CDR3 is TGCGCCAGCAGCCAAGATCAGGCAGGCGCTTACAATGAGCAGTTCTTC. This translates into CASSQDQAGAYNEQFF.

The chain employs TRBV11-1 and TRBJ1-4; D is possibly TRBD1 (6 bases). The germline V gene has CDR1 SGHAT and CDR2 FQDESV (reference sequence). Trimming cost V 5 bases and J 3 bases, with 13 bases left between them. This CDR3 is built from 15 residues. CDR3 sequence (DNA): TGTGCCAGCAGCAACCGGGACACCTCTAATGAAAAACTGTTTTTT. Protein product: CASSNRDTSNEKLFF.

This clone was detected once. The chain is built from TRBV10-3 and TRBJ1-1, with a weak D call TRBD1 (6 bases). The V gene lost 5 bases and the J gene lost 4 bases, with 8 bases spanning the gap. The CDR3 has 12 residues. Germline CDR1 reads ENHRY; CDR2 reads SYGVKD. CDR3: CAISFRGTEAFF. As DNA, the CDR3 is TGTGCCATCAGTTTCAGGGGCACTGAAGCTTTCTTT.

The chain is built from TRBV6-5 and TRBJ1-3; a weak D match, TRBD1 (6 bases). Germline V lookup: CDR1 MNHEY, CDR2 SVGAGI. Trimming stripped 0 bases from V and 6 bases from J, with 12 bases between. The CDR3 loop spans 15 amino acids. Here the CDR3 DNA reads TGTGCCAGCAGTTACTCGGGGGACACGCTAAACACCATATATTTT. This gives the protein CASSYSGDTLNTIYF.

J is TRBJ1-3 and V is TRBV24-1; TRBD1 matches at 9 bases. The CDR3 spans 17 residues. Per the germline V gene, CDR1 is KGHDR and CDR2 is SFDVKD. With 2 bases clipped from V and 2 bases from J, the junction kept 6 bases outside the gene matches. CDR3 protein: CATSDSGTGRPGNTIYF. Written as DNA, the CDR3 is TGTGCCACCAGTGATTCCGGGACAGGGCGACCTGGAAACACCATATATTTT.

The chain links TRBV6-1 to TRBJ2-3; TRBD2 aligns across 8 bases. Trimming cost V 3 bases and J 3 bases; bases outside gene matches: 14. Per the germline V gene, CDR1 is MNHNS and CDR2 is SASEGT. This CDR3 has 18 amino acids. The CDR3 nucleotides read TGTGCCAGCAGTGAGAGTAGCGGGGTGAAGGGGGGGACAGATACGCAGTATTTT. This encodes CASSESSGVKGGTDTQYF.

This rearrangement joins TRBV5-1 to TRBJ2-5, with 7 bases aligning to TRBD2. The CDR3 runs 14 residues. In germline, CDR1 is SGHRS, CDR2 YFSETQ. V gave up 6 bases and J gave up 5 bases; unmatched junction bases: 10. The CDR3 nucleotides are TGCGCCAGCACCCCATGGGGAGGGCCGGAGACCCAGTACTTC. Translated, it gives CASTPWGGPETQYF.

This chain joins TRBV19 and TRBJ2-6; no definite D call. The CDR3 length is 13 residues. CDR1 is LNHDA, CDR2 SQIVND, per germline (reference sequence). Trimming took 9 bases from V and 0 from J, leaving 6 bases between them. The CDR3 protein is CASQVSGANVLTF. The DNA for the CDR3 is TGTGCCAGCCAGGTCTCTGGGGCCAACGTCCTGACTTTC.

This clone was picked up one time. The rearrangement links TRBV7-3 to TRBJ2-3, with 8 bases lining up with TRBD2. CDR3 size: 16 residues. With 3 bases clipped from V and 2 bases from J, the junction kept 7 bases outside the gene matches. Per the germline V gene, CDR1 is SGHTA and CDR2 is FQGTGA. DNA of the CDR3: TGTGCCAGCAGCTTTACGGGGGGGCCCCTCACAGATACGCAGTATTTT. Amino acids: CASSFTGGPLTDTQYF. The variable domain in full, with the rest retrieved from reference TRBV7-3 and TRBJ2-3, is GAGVSQTPSNKVTEKGKYVELRCDPISGHTALYWYRQSLGQGPEFLIYFQGTGAADDSGLPNDRFFAVRPEGSVSTLKIQRTERGDSAVYLCASSFTGGPLTDTQYFGPGTRLTVL.

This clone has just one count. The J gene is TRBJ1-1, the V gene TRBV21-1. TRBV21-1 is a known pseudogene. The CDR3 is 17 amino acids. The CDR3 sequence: CASSNSQTGGSNTEAFF. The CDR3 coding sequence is TGTGCCAGCAGCAACTCGCAGACGGGCGGGTCGAACACTGAAGCTTTCTTT.

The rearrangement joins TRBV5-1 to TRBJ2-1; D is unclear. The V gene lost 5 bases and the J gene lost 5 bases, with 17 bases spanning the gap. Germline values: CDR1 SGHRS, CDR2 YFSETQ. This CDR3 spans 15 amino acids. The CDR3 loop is CASSYSGRSNNEQFF. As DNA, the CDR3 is TGCGCCAGCAGTTACTCGGGTCGATCGAACAATGAGCAGTTCTTC.

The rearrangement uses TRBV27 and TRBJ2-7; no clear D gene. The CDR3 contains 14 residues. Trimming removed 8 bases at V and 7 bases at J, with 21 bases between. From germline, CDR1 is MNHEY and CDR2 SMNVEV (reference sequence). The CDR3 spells CASQSLGYSREQYF. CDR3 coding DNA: TGTGCCAGCCAATCCCTAGGCTATTCTCGGGAGCAGTACTTC.

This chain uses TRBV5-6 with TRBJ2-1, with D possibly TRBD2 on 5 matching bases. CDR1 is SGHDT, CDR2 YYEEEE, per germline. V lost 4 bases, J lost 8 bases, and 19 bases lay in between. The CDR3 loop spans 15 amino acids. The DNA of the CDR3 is TGTGCCAGCAGCCCCAGTTTCGGGGTTCGGGATGAGCAGTTCTTC. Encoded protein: CASSPSFGVRDEQFF.

CDR3 bases: TGTGCCAGCTCACCGACTAGCGGGAGGCGTACCTACGAGCAGTACTTC. Translated, it gives CASSPTSGRRTYEQYF. This chain connects TRBV18 to TRBJ2-7, with TRBD2 identical over 13 bases. This CDR3 is built from 16 residues. The germline V gene has CDR1 KGHSH and CDR2 LQKENI. With V trimmed by 3 bases and J by 2 bases, 4 bases remained unmatched.

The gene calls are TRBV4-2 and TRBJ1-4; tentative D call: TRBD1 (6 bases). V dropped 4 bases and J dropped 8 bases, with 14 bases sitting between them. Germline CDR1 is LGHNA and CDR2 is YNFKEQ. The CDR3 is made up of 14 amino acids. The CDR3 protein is CASSPEGDTEKLFF. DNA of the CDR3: TGTGCCAGCAGCCCTGAAGGGGACACAGAAAAACTGTTTTTT.

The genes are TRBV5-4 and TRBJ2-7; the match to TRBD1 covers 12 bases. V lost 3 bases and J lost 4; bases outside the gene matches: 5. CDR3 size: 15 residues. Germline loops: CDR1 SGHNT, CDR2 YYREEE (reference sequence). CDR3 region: CASSSRDRGLYEQYF. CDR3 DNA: TGTGCCAGCAGCTCCCGGGACAGGGGGCTTTACGAGCAGTACTTC.

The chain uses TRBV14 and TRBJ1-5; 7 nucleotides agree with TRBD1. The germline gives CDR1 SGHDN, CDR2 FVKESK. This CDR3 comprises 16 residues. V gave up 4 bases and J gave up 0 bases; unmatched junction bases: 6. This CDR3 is CASSLIWDSSNQPQHF. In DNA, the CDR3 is TGTGCCAGCAGCCTAATTTGGGACAGTAGCAATCAGCCCCAGCATTTT. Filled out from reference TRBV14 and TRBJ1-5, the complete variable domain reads EAGVTQFPSHSVIEKGQTVTLRCDPISGHDNLYWYRRVMGKEIKFLLHFVKESKQDESGMPNNRFLAERTGGTYSTLKVQPAELEDSGVYFCASSLIWDSSNQPQHFGDGTRLSIL.

DNA for the CDR3: TGTGCCAGCAGTTACCGTGGAGGGACCAATGAAAAACTGTTTTTT. This codes for CASSYRGGTNEKLFF. The chain is built from TRBV6-5 and TRBJ1-4; tentatively, D is TRBD1 (5 bases). Germline CDR1 is MNHEY and CDR2 is SVGAGI. V was trimmed by 2 bases and J by 5 bases, leaving 12 bases between them. This CDR3 contains 15 residues.

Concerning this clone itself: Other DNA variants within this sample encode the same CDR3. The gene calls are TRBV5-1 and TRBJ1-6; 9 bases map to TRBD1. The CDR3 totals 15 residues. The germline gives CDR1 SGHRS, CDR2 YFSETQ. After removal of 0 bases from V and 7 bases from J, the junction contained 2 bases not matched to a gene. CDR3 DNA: TGCGCCAGCAGCTTGGATGGACAGGGGAATTCACCCCTCCACTTT. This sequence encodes CASSLDGQGNSPLHF.

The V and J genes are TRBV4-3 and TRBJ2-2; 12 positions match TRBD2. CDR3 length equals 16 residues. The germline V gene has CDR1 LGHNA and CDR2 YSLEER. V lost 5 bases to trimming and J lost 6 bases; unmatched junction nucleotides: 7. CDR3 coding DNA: TGCGCCAGCAGCTTCCGACTAGCGGGAGTGGCCGGGGAGCTGTTTTTT. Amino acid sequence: CASSFRLAGVAGELFF.

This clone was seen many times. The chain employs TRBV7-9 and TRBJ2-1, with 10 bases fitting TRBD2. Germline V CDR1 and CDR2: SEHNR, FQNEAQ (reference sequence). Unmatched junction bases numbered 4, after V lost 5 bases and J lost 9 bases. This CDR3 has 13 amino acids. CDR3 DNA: TGTGCCAGCAGCCTACTAGCGGGAAGTGAGCAGTTCTTC. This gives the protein CASSLLAGSEQFF. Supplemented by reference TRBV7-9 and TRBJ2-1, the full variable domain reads DTGVSQNPRHKITKRGQNVTFRCDPISEHNRLYWYRQTLGQGPEFLTYFQNEAQLEKSRLLSDRFSAERPKGSFSTLEIQRTEQGDSAMYLCASSLLAGSEQFFGPGTRLTVL.

CDR3 amino acids: CASSSDSLAKNIQYF. The CDR3 DNA reads as TGTGCCAGCAGTTCGGACAGCCTAGCCAAAAACATTCAGTACTTC. The rearrangement uses TRBV6-2 or TRBV6-3 and TRBJ2-4; D is perhaps TRBD1 (6 bases). V gave up 4 bases and J gave up 0 bases, with 10 bases separating them. The CDR3 length is 15 residues. Germline loops: CDR1 MNHEY, CDR2 SVGEGT.

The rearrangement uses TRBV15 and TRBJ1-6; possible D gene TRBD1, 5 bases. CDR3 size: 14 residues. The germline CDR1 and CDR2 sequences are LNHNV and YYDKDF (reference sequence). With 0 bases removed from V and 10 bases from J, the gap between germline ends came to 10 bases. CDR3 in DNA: TGTGCCACCAGCAGAGATGGGGGGAACTCACCCCTCCACTTT. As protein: CATSRDGGNSPLHF.

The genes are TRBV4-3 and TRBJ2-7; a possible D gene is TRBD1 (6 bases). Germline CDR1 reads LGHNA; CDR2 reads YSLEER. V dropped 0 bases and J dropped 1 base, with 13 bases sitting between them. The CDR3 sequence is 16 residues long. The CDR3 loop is CASSQDPRGNSYEQYF. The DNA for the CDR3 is TGCGCCAGCAGCCAAGATCCTAGGGGGAATTCCTACGAGCAGTACTTC.

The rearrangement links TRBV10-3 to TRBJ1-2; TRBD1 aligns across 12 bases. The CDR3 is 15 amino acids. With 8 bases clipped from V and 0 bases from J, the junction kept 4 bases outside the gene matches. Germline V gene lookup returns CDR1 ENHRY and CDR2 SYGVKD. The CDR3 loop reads CAIRGTGGSNYGYTF. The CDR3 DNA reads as TGTGCCATCCGCGGGACAGGGGGCTCTAACTATGGCTACACCTTC.